These 29 T cell receptor beta chains came from one sample sequenced in a study of tumor T cells in aggressive B-cell lymphoma. Clones were sequenced by immunoSEQ multiplex PCR, and TCRdb holds only the in-frame ones, with some missing. The sample has about 10,000 clones, approximately 90% seen once. The sequenced sample consisted of tumor tissue. These receptors originate from an adult with diffuse large B cell lymphoma.

The chain is built from TRBV6-1 and TRBJ2-5; 11 bases agree with TRBD1. The J call may be incorrect, as the DNA end agrees better with TRBJ2-7. The CDR3 runs 14 residues. CDR1 MNHNS and CDR2 SASEGT come from the germline V gene. CDR3 nucleotide sequence: TGTGCCAGCAGTACCGGGACAGGGGGTGCCGAGCAGTACTTC. The encoded protein is CASSTGTGGAEQYF.

V gene TRBV28 combines with J gene TRBJ2-7, with 8 nucleotides matching TRBD1. The V and J ends lost 1 base and 2 bases, in that order; junction bases with no gene match: 1. CDR1 is MDHEN and CDR2 is SYDVKM in the germline V gene. The CDR3 has 14 amino acids. The CDR3 sequence: CASSLSDRAYEQYF. CDR3 nucleotides: TGTGCCAGCAGTTTATCGGACAGGGCCTACGAGCAGTACTTC.

The CDR3 loop reads CASNAGTQDQPQHF. In DNA form, the CDR3 reads TGTGCCAGCAACGCCGGGACTCAGGATCAGCCCCAGCATTTT. The chain links TRBV6-6 to TRBJ1-5, with D perhaps matching TRBD1 (5 bases). Trimming pared 7 bases from V and 5 bases from J, leaving 15 bases between. The CDR3 is made up of 14 amino acids. CDR1 MNHNY and CDR2 SVGAGI come from the germline V gene (reference sequence).

This clone was found a few times. The chain is built from TRBV10-2 and TRBJ1-3, with unresolved D. Germline V lookup: CDR1 WSHSY, CDR2 SAAADI. This CDR3 is 14 amino acids long. Trimming took 4 bases from V and 0 from J, leaving 7 bases between them. DNA of the CDR3: TGCGCCAGCAGTGCAGGCAACTCTGGAAACACCATATATTTT. Its translation is CASSAGNSGNTIYF.

The chain combines TRBV5-1 with TRBJ2-1; D remains ambiguous. The CDR3 runs to 13 residues. Germline CDR1 and CDR2: SGHRS and YFSETQ. V was clipped by 2 bases and J by 8 bases, with 11 bases between them. In DNA, the CDR3 is TGCGCCAGCAGCTTCCCAGGCGTCGATGAGCAGTTCTTC. It specifies CASSFPGVDEQFF.

The chain is built from TRBV6-1 and TRBJ1-2, with a weak D call TRBD1 (6 bases). CDR1 and CDR2 from the germline V gene are MNHNS and SASEGT. V gave up 2 bases and J gave up 3 bases, with 7 bases separating them. CDR3 length equals 13 residues. Written as DNA, the CDR3 is TGTGCCAGCAGTGAACGGACAGACTATGGCTACACCTTC. Residues: CASSERTDYGYTF.

The rearrangement uses TRBV4-2 and TRBJ2-5, with 7 bases aligning to TRBD1. Per germline, CDR1 LGHNA and CDR2 YNFKEQ. The J segment lost 3 bases and the V segment lost 4 bases, leaving 2 bases of the junction unmatched. The CDR3 contains 13 residues. The CDR3 spells CASSLGQKETQYF. CDR3 DNA sequence: TGTGCCAGCAGCCTGGGACAGAAAGAGACCCAGTACTTC.

The chain joins TRBV27 to TRBJ1-2; D unclear. Germline V CDR1 and CDR2: MNHEY, SMNVEV (reference sequence). The CDR3 loop spans 14 amino acids. Trimming cost V 3 bases and J 8 bases, with 16 bases left between them. This chain's CDR3 is CASSFTGNLRGYTF. The DNA for the CDR3 is TGTGCCAGCAGTTTCACCGGGAACCTGAGAGGCTACACCTTC.

The chain uses TRBV30 and TRBJ2-7, with 7 bases that match TRBD1. The CDR3 sequence is 13 residues long. Trimming removed 0 bases from V and 2 bases from J; junction bases left unmatched: 1. The germline gives CDR1 GTSNPN, CDR2 SVGIG (reference sequence). The CDR3 loop is CAWSVGTAYEQYF. The CDR3 DNA is TGTGCCTGGAGTGTCGGGACAGCCTACGAGCAGTACTTC.

This sequence joins TRBV18 and TRBJ1-1; perhaps TRBD1 as D (6 bases). Germline V gives CDR1 KGHSH, CDR2 LQKENI. This CDR3 has 15 amino acids. Trimming pared 5 bases from V and 1 base from J, leaving 14 bases between. In DNA form, the CDR3 reads TGTGCCAGCTCAGAAAACAGGGACCAGAACACTGAAGCTTTCTTT. This encodes CASSENRDQNTEAFF.

The gene calls are TRBV5-5 and TRBJ1-1, with D possibly being TRBD1 (5 bases). Germline-derived CDR1 and CDR2 are SGHKS and YYEKEE (reference sequence). V was shortened by 0 bases and J by 4 bases, with 10 bases between the two germline ends. This CDR3 is built from 14 residues. CDR3 DNA sequence: TGTGCCAGCAGCTTGGCCCAGGGCAGCACTGAAGCTTTCTTT. It translates to CASSLAQGSTEAFF.

V is TRBV10-2 and J is TRBJ1-3; D is perhaps TRBD1 (6 bases). The CDR3 has 14 amino acids. Looked up from germline, CDR1 is WSHSY and CDR2 is SAAADI. The V end was cut by 7 bases, the J end by 0 bases, with 10 bases between. The CDR3 region has the DNA TGCGCCAGCACGGGGGGGCTCTCTGGAAACACCATATATTTT. This codes for CASTGGLSGNTIYF.

The gene calls are TRBV5-1 and TRBJ1-5; possible D gene TRBD1, 5 bases. Germline lookup yields CDR1 SGHRS and CDR2 YFSETQ. Trimming shortened V by 4 bases and J by 6 bases, and 14 bases separated the two germline ends. The CDR3 is made up of 14 amino acids. For the CDR3, the DNA is TGCGCCAGCAGCGAGGAGAGGGGAGGTCAGCCCCAGCATTTT. This sequence encodes CASSEERGGQPQHF.

V gene TRBV7-9 combines with J gene TRBJ2-7, with 7 bases identical to TRBD2. CDR1 is SEHNR, CDR2 FQNEAQ, per germline (reference sequence). The CDR3 is 16 residues long. Unmatched junction bases numbered 12, after V lost 1 base and J lost 6 bases. The CDR3 protein is CASSLGTAGARAEQYF. The CDR3 nucleotides are TGTGCCAGCAGCTTAGGGACGGCGGGAGCGCGTGCCGAGCAGTACTTC.

V gene TRBV15 combines with J gene TRBJ2-7, with D tentatively TRBD1 (6 bases). CDR3 length: 15 amino acids. The V gene's germline CDR1 is LNHNV and CDR2 YYDKDF (reference sequence). V gave up 3 bases and J gave up 2 bases, with 14 bases separating them. The CDR3 DNA sequence: TGTGCCACCAGCAGGGGGATAGGACAGACCTACGAGCAGTACTTC. Translation gives CATSRGIGQTYEQYF.

V gene TRBV30 combines with J gene TRBJ1-5; D gene ambiguous. V gave up 0 bases and J gave up 0 bases, with 3 bases separating them. Germline CDR1 is GTSNPN and CDR2 is SVGIG (reference sequence). This CDR3 is 13 amino acids long. CDR3 in DNA: TGTGCCTGGAGTGTCGGTAGCAATCAGCCCCAGCATTTT. Residues: CAWSVGSNQPQHF.

The chain combines TRBV29-1 with TRBJ2-1; 9 positions match TRBD1. V gave up 5 bases and J gave up 7 bases; unmatched junction bases: 9. The CDR3 length is 14 residues. Per the germline V gene, CDR1 is SQVTM and CDR2 is ANQGSEA. DNA of the CDR3: TGCAGCGTTAATCCCGGGACAGGGACAAATGAGCAGTTCTTC. Translated, it gives CSVNPGTGTNEQFF.

The CDR3 DNA reads TGTGCCTGGGGCGGAAGGGGGTCCACTGAAGCTTTCTTT. Residues: CAWGGRGSTEAFF. The J gene is TRBJ1-1, the V gene TRBV30, with D possibly TRBD1 on 6 matching bases. The CDR3 consists of 13 residues. Per germline, CDR1 GTSNPN and CDR2 SVGIG (reference sequence). V was cut by 5 bases and J by 4 bases, with 14 bases left in between. The whole variable domain, remainder taken from reference TRBV30 and TRBJ1-1, is SQTIHQWPATLVQPVGSPLSLECTVEGTSNPNLYWYRQAAGRGLQLLFYSVGIGQISSEVPQNLSASRPQDRQFILSSKKLLLSDSGFYLCAWGGRGSTEAFFGQGTRLTVV.

Only one count was recorded for this clone. J is TRBJ2-1 and V is TRBV7-9; 7 nucleotides line up with TRBD2. The CDR3 length is 16 residues. Germline loops: CDR1 SEHNR, CDR2 FQNEAQ (reference sequence). With V trimmed by 3 bases and J by 7 bases, 12 bases remained unmatched. The CDR3 region is CASSFYITSVGNEQFF. The CDR3 DNA follows: TGTGCCAGCAGCTTTTATATTACTAGCGTAGGTAATGAGCAGTTCTTC.

The chain uses TRBV28 and TRBJ2-7, with D unclear. Trimming stripped 8 bases from V and 2 bases from J, with 7 bases between. Per germline, CDR1 MDHEN and CDR2 SYDVKM. CDR3 length: 11 amino acids. CDR3 sequence (DNA): TGTGCCAGCCGCAGGACCTACGAGCAGTACTTC. Protein product: CASRRTYEQYF.

The V call is TRBV19, the J call TRBJ2-2; 7 bases are shared with TRBD2. With V trimmed by 3 bases and J by 1 base, 5 bases remained unmatched. Germline V gene sequence: CDR1 LNHDA, CDR2 SQIVND (reference sequence). The CDR3 runs to 16 residues. The CDR3 DNA sequence: TGTGCCAGTAGTATCATGGCTAGCGGGAACACCGGGGAGCTGTTTTTT. Amino acid sequence: CASSIMASGNTGELFF.

In DNA, the CDR3 is TGTGCCAGCAGCTACGCCAGGGCCGGGGAGCTGTTTTTT. This codes for CASSYARAGELFF. The chain has TRBV11-3 and TRBJ2-2, with a tentative D call TRBD1 (5 bases). Trimming took 4 bases from V and 6 from J, leaving 9 bases between them. Germline V CDR1 and CDR2: SGHNT, YENEEA. The CDR3 is made up of 13 amino acids.

The rearrangement links TRBV5-1 to TRBJ2-3, with D perhaps TRBD2 (5 bases). The CDR3 covers 15 residues. The V and J ends lost 2 bases and 1 base respectively, with 11 bases between them. In germline, CDR1 is SGHRS, CDR2 YFSETQ. The CDR3 here is CASSFTSGGTDTQYF. CDR3 sequence (DNA): TGCGCCAGCAGCTTTACTAGTGGAGGCACAGATACGCAGTATTTT.

The chain links TRBV4-1 to TRBJ2-7; 9 positions agree with TRBD2. This CDR3 is built from 15 residues. The germline V gene has CDR1 MGHRA and CDR2 YSYEKL. The ends lost 1 base at V and 5 bases at J; junction bases unmatched: 6. The CDR3 protein is CASSQVRAGGDEQYF. The CDR3 coding sequence is TGCGCCAGCAGCCAAGTTAGAGCGGGAGGCGACGAGCAGTACTTC.

CDR3: CSASDGYTF. The CDR3 DNA follows: TGCAGTGCTAGCGATGGCTACACCTTC. This chain joins TRBV20-1 and TRBJ1-2; D is unclear. V was cut by 3 bases and J by 6 bases, with 2 bases left in between. The CDR3 has 9 amino acids. Germline V gene sequence: CDR1 DFQATT, CDR2 SNEGSKA (reference sequence).

V usage is TRBV5-4 and J usage is TRBJ2-1; TRBD2 matches at 7 bases. CDR3 size: 16 residues. V lost 4 bases to trimming and J lost 4 bases; unmatched junction nucleotides: 11. Germline-derived CDR1 and CDR2 are SGHNT and YYREEE (reference sequence). The CDR3 loop reads CASSPKAGAAYNEQFF. CDR3 DNA: TGTGCCAGCAGCCCTAAGGCGGGAGCGGCGTACAATGAGCAGTTCTTC.

This rearrangement joins TRBV6-6 to TRBJ1-5; D might be TRBD1 (6 bases). The V end lost 7 bases, the J end lost 6 bases, and 13 bases lay between the germline ends. The CDR3 runs to 13 residues. The germline gives CDR1 MNHNY, CDR2 SVGAGI (reference sequence). The CDR3: CASNQGLGQPQHF. CDR3 nucleotides: TGTGCCAGCAATCAGGGGTTAGGTCAGCCCCAGCATTTT.

The chain uses TRBV10-2 and TRBJ2-7, with 11 nucleotides matching TRBD2. The germline gives CDR1 WSHSY, CDR2 SAAADI. The CDR3 contains 15 residues. J lost 2 bases, V lost 2 bases, and 2 bases had no gene match. CDR3 coding DNA: TGCGCCAGCAGTGAGCCGGGACTAGCGGCCTACGAGCAGTACTTC. This gives the protein CASSEPGLAAYEQYF.

The rearrangement uses TRBV5-1 and TRBJ2-7; 8 positions agree with TRBD1. CDR1 and CDR2 from the germline V gene are SGHRS and YFSETQ. Trimming took 5 bases from V and 3 from J; bases not matched to a gene: 1. CDR3 length: 12 amino acids. The CDR3 nucleotides read TGCGCCAGCAGTGGACAGGGCTACGAGCAGTACTTC. Residues: CASSGQGYEQYF.